Below, 29 T cell receptor beta chains from the same sample are listed, as sequenced in a study of tumor-infiltrating lymphocytes in primary liver carcinoma. Unsorted bulk tissue of about 20-31 mg yielded co-extracted RNA and DNA. From 500 ng total RNA, TCR beta cDNA was generated with a primer in the constant region. Three nested multiplex PCR rounds, a slightly modified ARM-PCR method, built the TCR beta libraries. Primers for the first two PCR rounds were TRBV1-TRBV30 forward primers and a C-beta reverse primer (10 cycles per round). TCRdb independently ran MiXCR on the multiplex PCR reads; one entry per CDR3 protein. The repertoire consists of about 99,000 distinct CDR3 sequences, with around two thirds occurring once and the leading ten covering about 9.2%. Sample: liver tumor tissue from sampling region 5. Subset of the sample: tumor region T5, tumor centre. These receptors all come from a woman aged 55 to 70 with primary liver carcinoma and hepatitis B virus infection.

This clonotype was counted at least ten times. The V and J genes are TRBV18 and TRBJ2-5; 7 bases agree with TRBD1. Germline lookup yields CDR1 KGHSH and CDR2 LQKENI. CDR3 length: 16 amino acids. Losses at the gene ends were 3 bases for V and 2 bases for J; bases not matched to a gene: 9. This CDR3 reads CASSPRTGAAQETQYF. CDR3 nucleotides: TGTGCCAGCTCACCGCGGACAGGAGCAGCTCAAGAGACCCAGTACTTC.

This clonotype was detected only a few times. This may be a read error, as it is one base from a much larger clone. This chain joins TRBV6-5 and TRBJ1-1, with D unresolved. The CDR3 is 12 amino acids. Per the germline V gene, CDR1 is MNHEY and CDR2 is SVGAGI. Trimming took 8 bases from V and 0 from J, leaving 7 bases between them. CDR3 in DNA: TGTGCCAGCGCCTCGATGAACACTGAAGCTTTCTTT. This gives the protein CASASMNTEAFF.

J is TRBJ2-2 and V is TRBV28; 7 positions agree with TRBD2. V lost 9 bases and J lost 4; bases outside the gene matches: 23. The germline CDR1 and CDR2 sequences are MDHEN and SYDVKM. The CDR3 totals 19 residues. In nucleotides, the CDR3 is TGTGCCAGTGCCACACCAACGGCTAGAGGGAGGGCCGCCACCGGGGAGCTGTTTTTT. It specifies CASATPTARGRAATGELFF.

With respect to this clonotype: An end of the junction differs from the germline gene, which may be a read error. The chain couples TRBV11-2 to TRBJ2-1; tentatively, D is TRBD2 (7 bases). The CDR3 totals 18 residues. Germline V gene lookup returns CDR1 SGHAT and CDR2 FQNNGV. CDR3 DNA sequence: TGTGCCAGCAGCGCGGGGCTCGCAGGGGACTATATGGTCGATGAGCAATTCTTC. Translation gives CASSAGLAGDYMVDEQFF.

As for this clonotype: As the CDR3 is not closed by the conserved phenylalanine or tryptophan, this likely results from a read error. Because the CDR3's place on the DNA is in doubt, the DNA is left out and the CDR3 is given as listed by TCRdb. This chain joins TRBV12-3 or TRBV12-4 and TRBJ1-2. The CDR3 has 13 residues if both end residues are counted. The CDR3 is CASSLNSNYGYTI.

This clonotype was seen a few times. The J gene is TRBJ2-2, the V gene TRBV5-1; 10 nucleotides line up with TRBD2. Germline V lookup: CDR1 SGHRS, CDR2 YFSETQ. With V trimmed by 4 bases and J by 5 bases, 8 bases remained unmatched. This CDR3 spans 16 amino acids. The CDR3 protein is CASSPVPGLATGELFF. The CDR3 coding sequence is TGCGCCAGCAGCCCTGTACCGGGACTAGCGACCGGGGAGCTGTTTTTT.

As for this clonotype: The junction departs from the called germline gene at one end, perhaps through a read error. The chain recombines TRBV7-3 with TRBJ2-7; D might be TRBD2 (6 bases). CDR3 length: 15 amino acids. From germline, CDR1 is SGHTA and CDR2 FQGTGA. The CDR3 here is CAGSLSSGAAYEQYF. The CDR3 DNA sequence: TGTGCCGGCAGCTTATCTTCGGGAGCGGCCTACGAGCAGTACTTC.

For this clonotype: This may be a read error, as it is one base from a much larger clone. This chain connects TRBV29-1 to TRBJ2-7, with D tentatively TRBD1 (6 bases). The CDR3 spans 11 residues. Germline CDR1 SQVTM, CDR2 ANQGSEA. The germline V and J ends were trimmed by 7 bases and 5 bases, with 12 bases remaining between them. CDR3 bases: TGCAGCGGCAATGACAGGCACGAGCAGTACTTC. Translating gives CSGNDRHEQYF.

V is TRBV6-6 and J is TRBJ1-1; tentatively, D is TRBD1 (5 bases). V gave up 10 bases and J gave up 10 bases, with 22 bases separating them. Germline V lookup: CDR1 MNHNY, CDR2 SVGAGI (reference sequence). The CDR3 covers 13 residues. The CDR3 DNA sequence: TGTGCCATCAACCCTGGTGGTGGGGGACCAGCTTTCTTT. Residues: CAINPGGGGPAFF.

The V gene is TRBV28, the J gene TRBJ1-1, with TRBD1 as a possible D gene (6 bases). Germline-derived CDR1 and CDR2 are MDHEN and SYDVKM. The V end was cut by 3 bases, the J end by 4 bases, with 15 bases between. This CDR3 contains 15 residues. The CDR3 reads CASSFHSRGSTEAFF. The CDR3 DNA is TGTGCCAGCAGTTTTCATTCTAGGGGGAGCACTGAAGCTTTCTTT. Together with reference TRBV28 and TRBJ1-1, the CDR3 gives the full variable domain: DVKVTQSSRYLVKRTGEKVFLECVQDMDHENMFWYRQDPGLGLRLIYFSYDVKMKEKGDIPEGYSVSREKKERFSLILESASTNQTSMYLCASSFHSRGSTEAFFGQGTRLTVV.

Points on this clonotype: The final CDR3 position lacks the conserved phenylalanine or tryptophan, pointing to a likely read error. The chain joins TRBV6-1 to TRBJ2-1; 7 bases line up with TRBD2. The CDR3 extends over 16 amino acids. V trimming: 9 bases; J trimming: 2 bases; junction bases outside the gene matches: 13. Germline lookup yields CDR1 MNHNS and CDR2 SASEGT. This CDR3 reads CASPDPSGRAYNEQFS. The CDR3 DNA follows: TGTGCCAGTCCAGACCCTAGCGGCAGAGCCTACAATGAGCAGTTCTCC.

Many counts were recorded for this clonotype. V and J are TRBV6-1 and TRBJ2-7; 7 bases are shared with TRBD2. The CDR3 contains 15 residues. Germline V lookup: CDR1 MNHNS, CDR2 SASEGT. V dropped 7 bases and J dropped 4; count of bases not matched to a gene: 13. The CDR3 loop reads CASTREKAGGYEQYF. In nucleotides, the CDR3 is TGTGCCAGCACACGGGAGAAGGCCGGGGGGTACGAGCAGTACTTC.

This chain links TRBV28 with TRBJ2-1; D gene uncertain. Germline V CDR1 and CDR2: MDHEN, SYDVKM. There are 16 residues in the CDR3. V shed 6 bases and J shed 5 bases, with 20 bases lying between them. The CDR3 loop reads CASSPTRPEINNEQFF. CDR3 DNA sequence: TGTGCCAGCAGCCCCACCCGGCCCGAGATAAACAATGAGCAGTTCTTC.

Points on this clonotype: A read error may be the cause here, since a much bigger clone is one base away. The rearrangement links TRBV12-3 or TRBV12-4 to TRBJ2-2, with D tentatively TRBD1 (6 bases). Trimming left V 5 bases short and J 3 bases short, with 16 bases between. This CDR3 spans 16 amino acids. The CDR3 coding sequence is TGTGCCAGCAGTCCTCAGGGGATCGCGGACACCGGGGAGCTGTTTTTT. Amino acid sequence: CASSPQGIADTGELFF.

This chain joins TRBV28 and TRBJ1-4; TRBD1 aligns across 7 bases. The CDR3 has 15 amino acids. J was trimmed by 8 bases and V by 2 bases; bases with no gene match: 8. The germline gives CDR1 MDHEN, CDR2 SYDVKM. CDR3 amino acids: CASSLPKGAREKLFF. As DNA, the CDR3 is TGTGCCAGCAGTTTACCCAAGGGGGCGCGGGAAAAACTGTTTTTT.

In DNA form, the CDR3 reads TGTTCTAGCAGCCCAACTAGTGTCGAAACGGAAACCCAGTACTTC. This codes for CSSSPTSVETETQYF. The chain recombines TRBV6-1 with TRBJ2-5; D might be TRBD2 (5 bases). The CDR3 extends over 15 amino acids. Germline CDR1 reads MNHNS; CDR2 reads SASEGT.

The chain combines TRBV6-2 or TRBV6-3 with TRBJ1-5; unclear D gene. V lost 7 bases, J lost 1 base, and 14 bases lay in between. Looked up from germline, CDR1 is MNHEY and CDR2 is SVGEGT. This CDR3 comprises 15 residues. The DNA of the CDR3 is TGTGCCAGCAACAGACCGCCTGGGAGCAATCAGCCCCAGCATTTT. This codes for CASNRPPGSNQPQHF.

The chain employs TRBV28 and TRBJ1-6; 9 nucleotides align to TRBD1. The V gene end was trimmed by 5 bases and the J gene end by 18 bases; junction bases not matched to a gene: 26. The germline gives CDR1 MDHEN, CDR2 SYDVKM. CDR3 length: 18 amino acids. DNA for the CDR3: TGTGCCAGCAGTCCAATGCCGGGACAGGGACCCTATAATTCATCCCCCCACTTT. Translating gives CASSPMPGQGPYNSSPHF.

A note on this clonotype: A much larger clone differs from this one at a single base, so this may be a read error. This chain uses TRBV13 with TRBJ2-3; 14 nucleotides line up with TRBD2. There are 15 residues in the CDR3. From germline, CDR1 is PRHDT and CDR2 FYEKMQ (reference sequence). CDR3 nucleotides: TGTGCCAGCAGCTTCGGACTAGCGGGAGGAGATACGAAGTATTTT. Amino acids: CASSFGLAGGDTKYF. The complete variable domain, with remaining parts taken from reference TRBV13 and TRBJ2-3, reads AAGVIQSPRHLIKEKRETATLKCYPIPRHDTVYWYQQGPGQDPQFLISFYEKMQSDKGSIPDRFSAQQFSDYHSELNMSSLELGDSALYFCASSFGLAGGDTKYFGPGTRLTVL.

The genes are TRBV12-3 or TRBV12-4 and TRBJ2-7; weak D call: TRBD1 (5 bases). CDR3 length: 14 residues. The V end lost 8 bases, the J end lost 10 bases, and 24 bases lay between the germline ends. The DNA of the CDR3 is TGTGCCAGCCGCCAAGGCAACGGTGGGGCCGATCAGTACTTC. It encodes CASRQGNGGADQYF.

Comment on this clonotype: A read error may account for a junction end that differs from germline. The J gene is TRBJ2-3, the V gene TRBV6-4; D is possibly TRBD1 or TRBD2 (5 bases each). The CDR3 sequence is 15 residues long. Germline assignment: CDR1 MRHNA and CDR2 SNTAGT. CDR3 DNA: TGTGCCAGCAGTGACTCGGGGGAAAGCATAGATACGCAGTATTTT. Residues: CASSDSGESIDTQYF.

Many counts were recorded for this clonotype. The V call is TRBV5-1, the J call TRBJ2-2; the D gene is possibly TRBD2 (5 bases). Trimming left V 2 bases short and J 5 bases short, with 13 bases between. The germline V gene has CDR1 SGHRS and CDR2 YFSETQ. This CDR3 spans 15 amino acids. The CDR3 DNA sequence: TGCGCCAGCAGCTTACAGCGAGGCGGGACCGGGGAGCTGTTTTTT. Translation: CASSLQRGGTGELFF.

On this clonotype itself: The germline gene is not matched at one end of the junction; a read error may be the cause. V is TRBV6-1 and J is TRBJ1-5; TRBD1 matches at 7 bases. Germline CDR1 is MNHNS and CDR2 is SASEGT. The CDR3 contains 13 residues. The CDR3 DNA sequence: TGTACCGGGGGACAGCATAGCAATCAGTCCCAGCATTTT. Translated, it gives CTGGQHSNQSQHF.

On this clonotype itself: A much larger clonotype is one base distant, so this may be a read error. The missing conserved phenylalanine or tryptophan at the end of this CDR3 makes a read error likely. V is TRBV6-5 and J is TRBJ1-1, with D unclear. This CDR3 contains 14 residues. V shed 11 bases and J shed 3 bases, with 19 bases lying between them. The germline CDR1 and CDR2 sequences are MNHEY and SVGAGI. The chain's CDR3 is CAVQPRVGYTEAFL. The CDR3 DNA reads as TGTGCCGTTCAGCCCCGGGTGGGCTACACTGAAGCTTTCCTT.

Of note for this clonotype: Being one base from a much bigger clone, this may be a read error. The chain uses TRBV13 and TRBJ2-3; D remains ambiguous. CDR1 is PRHDT and CDR2 is FYEKMQ in the germline V gene (reference sequence). This CDR3 spans 15 amino acids. In DNA, the CDR3 is TGTGCCAGCATAAAAGGCGGAACATACACAGATATGCAGTATTTT. Its translation is CASIKGGTYTDMQYF.

To note about this clonotype: With a much larger clone just one base away, this may be a read error. J is TRBJ2-7 and V is TRBV11-1; TRBD1 matches at 8 bases. Germline CDR1 SGHAT, CDR2 FQDESV (reference sequence). V trimming: 4 bases; J trimming: 5 bases; junction bases outside the gene matches: 4. This CDR3 spans 13 amino acids. The CDR3 DNA reads TGTGCCAGCAGCTCAAGGACAGGGAACGAGCAGTACTTC. Translating it yields CASSSRTGNEQYF.

Notes on this clonotype: A much larger clone is a single base away; this may be a read error. The chain combines TRBV7-8 with TRBJ2-7; perhaps TRBD2 as D (5 bases). The CDR3 runs to 16 residues. Trimming removed 1 base at V and 0 bases at J, with 13 bases between. CDR1 is SGHVS and CDR2 is FQNEAQ in the germline V gene. CDR3 DNA sequence: TGTGCCAGCAGCTTAGTATGGGAGAGGAGCTCCTACGAGCAGTACTTC. Protein: CASSLVWERSSYEQYF.

The chain combines TRBV20-1 with TRBJ2-3; the match to TRBD2 covers 11 bases. The CDR3 contains 14 residues. V was pared by 6 bases and J by 2 bases, with 4 bases of the junction left unmatched. Germline V CDR1 and CDR2: DFQATT, SNEGSKA (reference sequence). The CDR3 DNA reads as TGCAGTGCCCCTAGCGGGAGGATCACAGATACGCAGTATTTT. Translation gives CSAPSGRITDTQYF.

A note on this clonotype: Mismatch with germline at one junction end may stem from a read error. The chain is built from TRBV12-5 and TRBJ2-6; D is perhaps TRBD1 or TRBD2 (6 bases each). Per the germline V gene, CDR1 is LGHNT and CDR2 is FRNRAP. The CDR3 totals 15 residues. CDR3 amino acids: CVSGGRGSGANVLTF. CDR3 DNA: TGTGTTAGTGGGGGGCGGGGTTCTGGGGCCAACGTCCTGACTTTC.